These T cell receptor beta chains were read from a single sample in a study of regulatory T cells in long-lasting Graves disease. TCRdb re-called the multiplex PCR reads with MiXCR, one entry per CDR3 protein. This table holds a few hundred thousand distinct CDR3 sequences, 23% found once. The input for sequencing was peripheral blood mononuclear cells (PBMCs), taken when the disease was refractory, from a patient treated with antithyroid drugs. Receptor source: a woman aged 40 to 50 with Graves disease. Each CDR3 is given with its conserved first and last residue. Each record gives: J gene, D gene, V gene, clone size, CDR3 DNA, CDR3 protein. The D gene is left open where the match is weak. A row's size may be missing; if present it is once, few, many or a size class.

>TRBJ2-7|TRBD2|TRBV19|-
TGTGCCAGTAGTACCCACCTAGCGGGAGCCTACGAGCAGTACTTC
CASSTHLAGAYEQYF
>TRBJ1-5|TRBD1|TRBV20-1|-
TGCAGTGCTGGGTCCCTGGGGGACAGGGGATTTATTCAGCCCCAGCATTTT
CSAGSLGDRGFIQPQHF
>TRBJ1-5|TRBD1|TRBV6-1|many
TGTGCCAGCAAATGGGGACAGCTGTATAGCAATCAGCCCCAGCATTTT
CASKWGQLYSNQPQHF
>TRBJ1-5|-|TRBV2|many
TGTGCCAGCAACCCACAGGGTAACCAGCCCCAGCATTTT
CASNPQGNQPQHF
>TRBJ1-5|TRBD1|TRBV28|many
TGTGCCAGCAGTGGACAGGGAGGGGGCAATCAGCCCCAGCATTTT
CASSGQGGGNQPQHF
>TRBJ2-7|-|TRBV10-3|few
TGTGCCAGCCACCGGGACTTGTCCTACGAGCAGTACTTC
CASHRDLSYEQYF
>TRBJ2-5|-|TRBV18|-
TGTGCCAGCTCACCACAGGGGATTGACCAAGAGACCCAGTACTTC
CASSPQGIDQETQYF
>TRBJ2-7|-|TRBV28|many
TGTGCCAGCAGTTCTGAGGGTATGAGCGTCTACGAGCAGTACTTC
CASSSEGMSVYEQYF
>TRBJ1-2|-|TRBV5-4|-
-
CASSLRNSWGPGTF
>TRBJ2-7|TRBD2|TRBV20-1|-
TGCAGTGCTGTGGGGACTAGCGGGATCTCTGGGTACGAGCAGTACTTC
CSAVGTSGISGYEQYF
>TRBJ2-7|TRBD1|TRBV28|many
TGTGCCAGCAGCGAGCCCGGGACAGCCATCTACGAGCAGTACTTC
CASSEPGTAIYEQYF
>TRBJ1-2|-|TRBV2|-
TGTGCCAGCAGTGGCCGGGGTATGCCCTTC
CASSGRGMPF
>TRBJ1-5|-|TRBV28|-
TGTGCCAGCAGCCCCTCACAGGGACGGAGCAATCAGCCCCAGCATTTT
CASSPSQGRSNQPQHF
>TRBJ2-7|-|TRBV20-1|many
TGCAGTGCTCATTGGAGCTGGAACCCCTACGAGCAGTACTTC
CSAHWSWNPYEQYF
>TRBJ1-2|-|TRBV2|many
TGTGCCAGCAGTCTAACCGAGGGTGGCTACACCTTC
CASSLTEGGYTF
>TRBJ2-2|-|TRBV11-2|many
TGTGCCAGCAGTTTCGGGGGCACCGGGGAGCTGTTTTTT
CASSFGGTGELFF
>TRBJ2-2|TRBD1|TRBV7-9|-
TGTGCCAGCAGCTCTGGACAGGGGGCGAGCACCGGGGAGCTGTTTTTT
CASSSGQGASTGELFF
>TRBJ1-1|-|TRBV24-1|few
TGTGCCACCAGTGGGGGGCTGGGGAAAGCTTTCTTT
CATSGGLGKAFF
>TRBJ1-2|-|TRBV28|many
TGTGCCAGCACCTCAGTGGCAGAGTATGGCTACACCTTC
CASTSVAEYGYTF
>TRBJ1-5|-|TRBV7-2|-
TGTGCCAGCAGCTTAGTTAGTGGGCCTAGCAATCAGCCCCAGCATTTT
CASSLVSGPSNQPQHF
>TRBJ2-7|-|TRBV3-1|many
TGTGCCAGCAGCCTAGGATATCCCCACGAGCAGTACTTC
CASSLGYPHEQYF
>TRBJ2-3|-|TRBV10-3|-
TGTGCCATCAGTGAGTCTACGGTACTTTCGACAGGCGCTTCGAATACGCAGTATTTT
CAISESTVLSTGASNTQYF
>TRBJ2-7|-|TRBV7-9|few
TGTGCCAGCCCAACTAGACACGCATCTTACTACGAGCAGTACTTC
CASPTRHASYYEQYF
>TRBJ2-2|-|TRBV28|many
TGTGCCAGCAGTTTTTACCTGGGACGTTCGAACACCGGGGAGCTGTTTTTT
CASSFYLGRSNTGELFF
>TRBJ1-4|TRBD1|TRBV19|-
TGTGCCGGACAGGGAACCGAAAAACTGTTTTTT
CAGQGTEKLFF
>TRBJ2-2|-|TRBV5-1|-
TGCGCCAGCAGAGGGTCTGGCGGGGAGCTGTTTTTT
CASRGSGGELFF
>TRBJ1-2|TRBD1|TRBV29-1|few
TGCAGCGTTTGGACAGGGCTCTATGGCTACACCTTC
CSVWTGLYGYTF
>TRBJ1-5|-|TRBV6-1|few
TGTGCCAGCAGTCCCCGGGGGAAGGGTCAGCCCCAGCATTTT
CASSPRGKGQPQHF
>TRBJ1-1|-|TRBV28|many
TGTGCCAGCAGTACCCCTACGAACACTGAAGCTTTCTTT
CASSTPTNTEAFF
>TRBJ2-2|-|TRBV7-9|-
TGTGCCAGCAGCTTTTGGCCCTCGCGGAGCACCGGGGAGCTGTTTTTT
CASSFWPSRSTGELFF
>TRBJ2-2|TRBD2|TRBV11-2|-
TGTGCCAGCAGTTTCCTGGGGGGACTAGCGGCGAACACCGGGGAGCTGTTTTTT
CASSFLGGLAANTGELFF
>TRBJ2-5|-|TRBV7-9|-
TGTGCCAGCAGCTTAGCCTACCCTGGTGAGACCCAGTACTTC
CASSLAYPGETQYF
>TRBJ1-1|-|TRBV20-1|many
TGCAGTGCTAGAGTCCGGACACCGAACACTGAAGCTTTCTTT
CSARVRTPNTEAFF
>TRBJ1-1|TRBD1|TRBV4-2|-
TGTGCCAGCAGCCAAGATTACGGGACAGGGGCTGAAGCTTTCTTT
CASSQDYGTGAEAFF
>TRBJ1-2|TRBD1|TRBV20-1|many
TGCAGTGCTAGGGGACAGGGAGATGGCTACACCTTC
CSARGQGDGYTF
>TRBJ2-5|TRBD2|TRBV12-3/TRBV12-4|many
TGTGCCAGCGGAAAACTAGCGGGAGTTATACAAGAGACCCAGTACTTC
CASGKLAGVIQETQYF
>TRBJ1-5|-|TRBV28|many
TGTGCCAGCAGTCCAACAGCTAGCAATCAGCCCCAGCATTTT
CASSPTASNQPQHF
>TRBJ2-5|TRBD2|TRBV13|-
TGTGCCAGCAGCTTAGTTCTAGCGGGAGTCGCTGAGACCCAGTACTTC
CASSLVLAGVAETQYF
>TRBJ2-2|-|TRBV2|many
TGTGCCAGCAACAGACCTCCGAGGAACACCGGGGAGCTGTTTTTT
CASNRPPRNTGELFF
>TRBJ2-2|TRBD2|TRBV20-1|-
TGCAGTGCTAGAGGGGGGGGACTAGGCGGGAGGATAGCGAACACCGGGGAGCTGTTTTTT
CSARGGGLGGRIANTGELFF
>TRBJ1-2|-|TRBV6-5|many
TGTGCCAGCAGTTACTCGAACAGGGATATGGGCTACACCTTC
CASSYSNRDMGYTF
>TRBJ1-5|-|TRBV15|many
TGTGCCACCAGCAAGGATCGCAATCAGCCCCAGCATTTT
CATSKDRNQPQHF
>TRBJ2-7|TRBD1|TRBV28|many
TGTGCCAGCAGTTGGAAGTGGACAGGGAACCACGAGCAGTACTTC
CASSWKWTGNHEQYF
>TRBJ2-5|TRBD1|TRBV3-1|many
TGTGCCAGCAGCCCTGGGACAGGGACGGAGACCCAGTACTTC
CASSPGTGTETQYF
>TRBJ2-4|-|TRBV11-2|many
TGTGCCAGCAGCTCCTACGGGGGCCCCGCCAAAAACATTCAGTACTTC
CASSSYGGPAKNIQYF
>TRBJ2-4|TRBD2|TRBV6-9|-
TGTGCCAGCAGTTACCCCCGGGAGGGTCGCCCCAAAAACATTCAGTACTTC
CASSYPREGRPKNIQYF
>TRBJ2-5|TRBD2|TRBV7-3|many
TGTGCCAGCAGCTTAGGGAGCGGGAGGGGTCAAGAGACCCAGTACTTC
CASSLGSGRGQETQYF
>TRBJ1-1|-|TRBV29-1|many
TGCAGCGTTGAAGTCACCAGCACTGAAGCTTTCTTT
CSVEVTSTEAFF
>TRBJ2-7|-|TRBV27|few
TGTGCCAGCAGCGGACTTCTAAACTACGAGCAGTACTTC
CASSGLLNYEQYF
>TRBJ2-7|-|TRBV5-4|few
TGTGCCAGCAGGGGAGCGGGAAGGGGGTACGAGCAGTACTTC
CASRGAGRGYEQYF
>TRBJ1-4|-|TRBV28|many
TGTGCCAGCAGTTTGGTCCCCGACAAACTGTTTTTT
CASSLVPDKLFF
>TRBJ1-6|-|TRBV5-1|-
TGCGCCAGCAGCGGGGGCCGAGAGAATTCACCCCTCCACTTT
CASSGGRENSPLHF
>TRBJ2-5|-|TRBV6-1|many
TGTGCCAGCAGTGAGGGGCTAGAGGGGGAGACCCAGTACTTC
CASSEGLEGETQYF
>TRBJ1-3|-|TRBV19|-
TGTGCCAGTAGTATGACACGAGGAGGAAACACCATATATTTT
CASSMTRGGNTIYF
>TRBJ2-7|-|TRBV5-8|many
TGTGCCAGCAGCTTATATGGAACAGGCCTCTACGAGCAGTACTTC
CASSLYGTGLYEQYF